Here is one T cell receptor (beta chain) with its context. What it binds is not known. This sample is drawn from a study of STAT5B mutations in CD4+ large granular lymphocyte leukemia. Study outcomes and limitations: The CD4+ versus CD8+ T-LGLL clonality difference may reflect limited sample size.

Trimming cost V 6 bases and J 4 bases; bases outside gene matches: 14. This CDR3 is built from 16 residues. Per the germline V gene, CDR1 is MNHEY and CDR2 is SMNVEV (reference sequence). Sequencing was performed with immunoSEQ multiplex PCR; in TCRdb, only in-frame clones are kept and a portion is missing. The sample lists some 19,000 clones, just over 70% occurring once. The sample consisted of CD4+ T cells from blood buffy coats. The TCR comes from a human donor in good health. The chain links TRBV27 to TRBJ2-7; TRBD1 agrees at 8 bases. The CDR3 DNA is TGTGCCAGCAGCTCCTTTATTGCGACAGGGGTGTACGAGCAGTACTTC. Protein: CASSSFIATGVYEQYF.